What follows describes a single T cell receptor beta chain. It has no known antigen specificity. No per-base quality is available; no much larger clone lies one base away. TCRbeta CDR3 regions were amplified from genomic DNA using the immunoSEQ Assay, a bias-controlled multiplex PCR. As for how the authors treated the data: The number of nucleated cells in each sample was estimated from the amplification of reference gene primers within the assay. To quantify the absolute abundance of each unique TCRbeta CDR3 rearrangement, sequence reads were collapsed and filtered. For each sample, productive Simpson clonality was calculated as the square root of Simpson's diversity index over productive rearrangements. TCRdb's version of the immuneACCESS table is confined to in-frame rearrangements and falls short of the full clone set. An unresolved V gene accounts for under half of the shortfall where checked; the remainder is of unknown origin. D and trimming were read from the DNA, whereas the V and J calls and clone size are those reported in that table. The sample table shows 150,000 to 200,000 clones, and 93% are seen once. The ten biggest clones cover 1.5% to 2.5% of the sample.

This specimen comes from a study of blood T cell repertoires in COVID-19 (dated by TCRdb to 2020 to 2021). A note on the overall study: Collaborator samples came from the United States, Italy and Spain and covered acute and convalescent phases of COVID-19. The prospective study material was composed of cDNA or gDNA derived from T cells, B-cell-depleted T cells, or PBMCs. Deeply sampled blood TCRbeta repertoires from subjects exposed to, actively infected with, or recovered from COVID-19 were included in the dataset. The repertoires were made available in a free public database intended to serve as a resource for research on the immune response to SARS-CoV-2. Samples came from the ongoing ImmuneRACE study (first 160 participants) plus 1,254 subjects from 6 global collaborators. Sample metadata almost always included a de-identified subject ID, COVID-19 status, age in years and sex. Where available, HLA class I and class II types were taken from metadata supplied by the sample provider and were not determined by assay-based typing. The research as a whole found: How much clinical and demographic metadata was included differed by source and by participant, and the metadata was provided uncurated.

The CDR3 goes from the cysteine to the phenylalanine over 16 residues. Only the CDR3 portion is preserved as DNA: 48 bases, with reading frame beginning at the first base. V sheds 0 bases and J sheds 0 bases, leaving 13 bases between their ends. Sequences SGHDT (CDR1) and YYEEEE (CDR2) are obtained from the germline V gene. In Seattle, one collaborating source enrolled patients while the infection was active and tracked those patients longitudinally over the course of disease. Each collaborating institution followed its own protocols to collect whole blood in K2EDTA tubes. Collaborator samples were shipped for TCRbeta analysis as frozen whole blood, isolated PBMCs, or DNA extracted from either sample type.

This sequence originates from a woman aged 55-69 years with COVID-19, enrolled during active disease. What was sequenced was peripheral blood. The chain joins TRBV5-6 to TRBJ2-7; a confident D gene designation cannot be given. The DNA reads TGTGCCAGCAGCTTGGGTGGGCTCGGTCGCTCCTACGAGCAGTACTTC. The resulting protein is CASSLGGLGRSYEQYF.